These 21 T cell receptor beta chains share one sample of origin, sequenced in a study of beta chain features in type 1 diabetes. Expressed TCRB transcripts were sequenced, since all the RNA that had been isolated was reverse transcribed. Data came from immunoSEQ multiplex PCR; TCRdb stores just in-frame clones and leaves some out. The sample carries a few hundred thousand clones, around 20% recorded once. Specimen: naive CD4+ T cells from blood. The source is a woman in her late teens or twenties in good health.

This clone was seen more than once but under ten times. The chain is built from TRBV6-5 and TRBJ2-6; 7 nucleotides agree with TRBD1. The CDR3 consists of 16 residues. V lost 1 base, J lost 2 bases, and 2 bases stayed unmatched. Germline values: CDR1 MNHEY, CDR2 SVGAGI. The CDR3 nucleotides read TGTGCCAGCAGTTACTTCACAGGGGCTGGGGCCAACGTCCTGACTTTC. Amino acid sequence: CASSYFTGAGANVLTF.

V and J are TRBV7-9 and TRBJ2-2; weak D call: TRBD1 (5 bases). Per germline, CDR1 SEHNR and CDR2 FQNEAQ (reference sequence). CDR3 length: 14 residues. In DNA form, the CDR3 reads TGTGCACTAAGAGAAGGGGCAGGCACCGGGGAGCTGTTTTTT. Residues: CALREGAGTGELFF.

The genes are TRBV30 and TRBJ2-5; 9 nucleotides match TRBD2. Per the germline V gene, CDR1 is GTSNPN and CDR2 is SVGIG (reference sequence). J lost 2 bases, V lost 1 base, and 5 bases had no gene match. The CDR3 totals 15 residues. CDR3 loop: CAWSERGAIQETQYF. In DNA form, the CDR3 reads TGTGCCTGGAGTGAGCGGGGGGCTATACAAGAGACCCAGTACTTC. The variable domain in full, completed from reference TRBV30 and TRBJ2-5, reads SQTIHQWPATLVQPVGSPLSLECTVEGTSNPNLYWYRQAAGRGLQLLFYSVGIGQISSEVPQNLSASRPQDRQFILSSKKLLLSDSGFYLCAWSERGAIQETQYFGPGTRLLVL.

The genes are TRBV6-1 and TRBJ2-3; the D is unclear. CDR1 and CDR2 from the germline V gene are MNHNS and SASEGT. V lost 6 bases, J lost 3 bases, and 7 bases lay in between. This CDR3 has 12 amino acids. The chain's CDR3 is CASSAGTDTQYF. CDR3 DNA sequence: TGTGCCAGCAGCGCCGGGACAGATACGCAGTATTTT.

J is TRBJ2-5 and V is TRBV7-2, with 12 bases fitting TRBD2. The CDR3 is 14 residues long. With V trimmed by 6 bases and J by 4 bases, 3 bases remained unmatched. Germline values: CDR1 SGHTA, CDR2 FQGNSA. The CDR3 reads CASRRLAGVETQYF. CDR3 DNA: TGTGCCAGCAGGAGACTAGCGGGGGTAGAGACCCAGTACTTC.

This clone occurred a few times. V gene TRBV6-5 combines with J gene TRBJ1-2, with 7 bases matching TRBD1. Germline CDR1 is MNHEY and CDR2 is SVGAGI. The CDR3 has 13 amino acids. The V segment lost 8 bases and the J segment 4 bases; nucleotides outside the gene matches: 7. CDR3 nucleotides: TGTGCCAGCCGGCCCCCAGGGGGCTATGGCTACACCTTC. Protein product: CASRPPGGYGYTF.

This clone was picked up a small number of times. The chain employs TRBV29-1 and TRBJ2-1; 12 bases map to TRBD2. The germline CDR1 and CDR2 sequences are SQVTM and ANQGSEA. After removal of 4 bases from V and 9 bases from J, the junction contained 7 bases not matched to a gene. The CDR3 consists of 14 residues. Here the CDR3 reads CSVASSGRAGEQFF. DNA for the CDR3: TGCAGCGTTGCCTCTAGCGGGAGGGCGGGTGAGCAGTTCTTC.

This clone appeared a single time. This rearrangement joins TRBV18 to TRBJ1-6; TRBD1 might be the D (5 bases). The CDR3 length is 13 residues. The V end was cut by 8 bases, the J end by 5 bases, with 10 bases between. Per germline, CDR1 KGHSH and CDR2 LQKENI. CDR3 sequence: CASAGGNNSPLHF. In DNA form, the CDR3 reads TGTGCCAGCGCGGGGGGGAATAATTCACCCCTCCACTTT.

This clone was detected a few times. Other DNA variants within this sample encode the same CDR3. The chain recombines TRBV30 with TRBJ2-2; 10 bases map to TRBD2. The germline CDR1 and CDR2 sequences are GTSNPN and SVGIG (reference sequence). This CDR3 has 14 residues. The trim removed 3 bases at V and 6 bases at J, leaving 4 bases unmatched. CDR3 nucleotide sequence: TGTGCCTGGAGGGGCCTAGCGGGAGCCGGGGAGCTGTTTTTT. Protein sequence: CAWRGLAGAGELFF.

The chain has TRBV27 and TRBJ2-2; TRBD2 matches at 7 bases. V dropped 5 bases and J dropped 7; count of bases not matched to a gene: 10. Germline V gives CDR1 MNHEY, CDR2 SMNVEV (reference sequence). The CDR3 extends over 15 amino acids. Here the CDR3 reads CASSRGPSGVGELFF. The CDR3 region has the DNA TGTGCCAGCAGTCGTGGTCCCAGCGGGGTCGGGGAGCTGTTTTTT.

The CDR3 DNA follows: TGTGCCACCAGCAGAGACCCCGGGACTGCCCTGAATGAGCAGTTCTTC. Translating it yields CATSRDPGTALNEQFF. The rearrangement joins TRBV15 to TRBJ2-1; tentative D call: TRBD2 (6 bases). V shed 0 bases and J shed 7 bases, with 16 bases lying between them. Germline V gene data show CDR1 as LNHNV and CDR2 as YYDKDF (reference sequence). The CDR3 spans 16 residues.

This clone was counted a few times. The chain is built from TRBV4-1 and TRBJ1-1; 9 bases are a match to TRBD1. CDR1 and CDR2 (germline): MGHRA, YSYEKL. The CDR3 extends over 16 amino acids. Trimming at V came to 0 bases and at J to 7 bases, leaving 9 bases not matched to a gene. CDR3 loop: CASSQDTGLGQGEAFF. DNA of the CDR3: TGCGCCAGCAGCCAAGATACGGGACTGGGACAGGGTGAAGCTTTCTTT.

This chain joins TRBV29-1 and TRBJ2-4, with no clear D. Trimming shortened V by 0 bases and J by 1 base, and 4 bases separated the two germline ends. The CDR3 has 13 residues. Germline CDR1 is SQVTM and CDR2 is ANQGSEA. The DNA for the CDR3 is TGCAGCGTTGAAGAGGGCGCCAAAAACATTCAGTACTTC. It codes for CSVEEGAKNIQYF.

This clone has more than one count but fewer than ten. The chain uses TRBV7-6 and TRBJ2-1, with D perhaps matching TRBD2 (6 bases). CDR3 length: 12 residues. V gave up 1 base and J gave up 15 bases, with 13 bases separating them. Germline V gives CDR1 SGHVS, CDR2 FNYEAQ. The CDR3 spells CASSLDERVPFF. For the CDR3, the DNA is TGTGCCAGCAGCTTAGATGAGCGGGTCCCGTTCTTC.

V and J are TRBV5-1 and TRBJ1-1; 7 bases line up with TRBD1. The J segment lost 7 bases and the V segment lost 3 bases, leaving 6 bases of the junction unmatched. Germline V gene data show CDR1 as SGHRS and CDR2 as YFSETQ. The CDR3 sequence is 13 residues long. CDR3 amino acids: CASSSGTEREAFF. The CDR3 DNA follows: TGCGCCAGCAGCTCCGGGACAGAGCGTGAAGCTTTCTTT.

For the CDR3, the DNA is TGCAGCGTTGAGACGTGGGCAGGGGTGGGGCAGTTCTTC. This translates into CSVETWAGVGQFF. V is TRBV29-1 and J is TRBJ2-1; the D gene is possibly TRBD1 (6 bases). CDR1 and CDR2 from the germline V gene are SQVTM and ANQGSEA. CDR3 length equals 13 residues. V was pared by 3 bases and J by 12 bases, with 18 bases between.

Only a few counts were recorded for this clone. The rearrangement uses TRBV5-1 and TRBJ1-6, with TRBD1 identical over 7 bases. This CDR3 is 17 amino acids long. V was clipped by 3 bases and J by 0 bases; unmatched bases: 6. Germline V gene sequence: CDR1 SGHRS, CDR2 YFSETQ. The CDR3 coding sequence is TGCGCCAGCAGCTCGTCGGGACAGAGCTCCTATAATTCACCCCTCCACTTT. This gives the protein CASSSSGQSSYNSPLHF.

In this sample, this clone turned up a few times. The chain carries TRBV2 and TRBJ2-7; no clear D gene. The germline CDR1 and CDR2 sequences are SNHLY and FYNNEI. There are 13 residues in the CDR3. V was clipped by 5 bases and J by 1 base, with 9 bases between them. In DNA form, the CDR3 reads TGTGCCAGCAGTCTACAAGCGTCCTACGAGCAGTACTTC. Translation gives CASSLQASYEQYF.

This clone was counted between two and nine times. The genes are TRBV6-6 and TRBJ1-1; D is perhaps TRBD1 (5 bases). This CDR3 contains 13 residues. Trimming shortened V by 6 bases and J by 6 bases, and 14 bases separated the two germline ends. Germline V CDR1 and CDR2: MNHNY, SVGAGI (reference sequence). Here the CDR3 reads CASRQVSLAEAFF. The CDR3 DNA reads as TGTGCCAGCAGACAGGTGTCACTGGCTGAAGCTTTCTTT.

V gene TRBV19 combines with J gene TRBJ1-1, with TRBD1 matching over 8 bases. CDR3 length: 15 amino acids. V shed 5 bases and J 1 base; nucleotides not matched to a gene: 6. The germline V gene has CDR1 LNHDA and CDR2 SQIVND (reference sequence). The CDR3 region has the DNA TGTGCCAGTAGTCCCGGGACAGGCCGGAACACTGAAGCTTTCTTT. Residues: CASSPGTGRNTEAFF.

In its sample, this clone was seen a few times. V usage is TRBV30 and J usage is TRBJ1-3, with D uncertain. The CDR3 is 15 residues long. Germline CDR1 GTSNPN, CDR2 SVGIG (reference sequence). V was pared by 4 bases and J by 0 bases, with 13 bases between. The CDR3 region is CAWTGLGHSGNTIYF. CDR3 nucleotides: TGTGCCTGGACCGGACTCGGCCACTCTGGAAACACCATATATTTT.